This T cell receptor beta chain stems from a study of monozygotic twins with inflammatory bowel disease. Study-wide findings and caveats: IBD patients shared fewer clonotypes with other individuals than healthy twins, especially patients with disease activity signs. With inverse Simpson as the measure, TCRbeta diversity was lower in IBD patients than in healthy co-twins. In these data, no single strong IBD-associated signal or clonotype received support. T cell subtypes that differed could not be told apart.

The germline V gene has CDR1 PRHDT and CDR2 FYEKMQ (reference sequence). The CDR3 has 15 residues. As regards this clonotype: Its antigen is undetermined.

TCRdb re-called the 5' RACE reads; one entry per CDR3 protein, DNA not given. The repertoire table contains approximately 400,000 distinct CDR3 sequences. The J gene is TRBJ2-5, the V gene TRBV13; the TCRdb D gene call, TRBD1, has no DNA to confirm it. This sequence was found in a human donor with ulcerative colitis or Crohn's disease, or a healthy co-twin of an affected twin (not recorded which). The specimen sequenced was blood. The CDR3 region is CASSRNDRGWETQYF. Together with reference TRBV13 and TRBJ2-5, the CDR3 gives the full variable domain: AAGVIQSPRHLIKEKRETATLKCYPIPRHDTVYWYQQGPGQDPQFLISFYEKMQSDKGSIPDRFSAQQFSDYHSELNMSSLELGDSALYFCASSRNDRGWETQYFGPGTRLLVL.